Listed below are T cell receptor beta chains from one sample, sequenced in a study of long-term antiretroviral therapy in people with HIV. Assay: immunoSEQ multiplex PCR; the TCRdb copy retains only in-frame clones and omits some. The data show tens of thousands of clones, about 88% seen once. Material: unsorted PBMCs, obtained 0.6 years after starting antiretroviral therapy. These receptors were obtained from a man aged 60-69 years with HIV. The CDR3 runs from the conserved cysteine through the conserved F or W. Rows give clone size only sometimes, using once, few, many, or a class for an expanded clone.

v_call,clone_size,cdr3_aa
TRBV27,-,CASSLGWGLAGDSLEYF
TRBV11-3,-,CASSPTAGDTGELFF
TRBV4-2,-,CASSQGGAGGPVETQYF
TRBV9,-,CASSRSTSPETQYF
TRBV6-6,-,CASKEATSGEQFF
TRBV10-3,-,CAIREAGTSAYNEQFF
TRBV5-1,-,CASSQYYEQYF
TRBV5-6,-,CASSLQGALPDTQYF
TRBV5-1,-,CASSPGTGRHEQYF
TRBV15,-,CATSLRGHSNQPQHF
TRBV7-9,-,CAGDSGSVDTQYF
TRBV19,-,CASSMGWAGANVLTF
TRBV4-2,-,CASSQDRAASGEETQYF
TRBV6-6,-,CAIGPPIWHYGYTF
TRBV4-1,-,CASSHYFREKTSYEQYF
TRBV11-2,-,CASSLTGGPAYEQYF
TRBV9,-,CASSVQGFSYEQYF
TRBV29-1,-,CSVGISGETQYF
TRBV7-9,-,CASSLRGYEQYF
TRBV10-3,-,CAISESNTNEQFF
TRBV7-3,-,CASSRGSSGLVDTQYF
TRBV7-9,few,CASSLVPYEQYF
TRBV5-6,-,CASSLGYRADRGSPLHF
TRBV6-5,once,CASRDLGGPRYRYTF
TRBV6-6,few,CASSYWGATGTDTQYF
TRBV7-2,-,CASSFQGAYEQYF
TRBV5-1,-,CASSGGQGGTSDTQYF
TRBV28,-,CASSRLGTINEQYF
TRBV11-1,once,CASSPRDRYTGELFF
TRBV4-2,-,CASSQGIRAGNYEQYF
TRBV30,-,CAWSYGGTNEKLFF
TRBV5-4,-,CASSLTGRITDTQYF
TRBV11-2,-,CASSLLGPSGYEQYF
TRBV7-7,-,CASSPGQGAGDTQYF
TRBV10-3,-,CAISELIQGSYNEQFF
TRBV9,-,CASSVTAGGPFVTSTDTQYF
TRBV28,-,CASRGPGAETQYF
TRBV6-1,-,CASSEAGWGRGVAEQFF
TRBV15,few,CATSRGHNTEAFF
TRBV4-3,-,CASSPWTSGGPGNNEQFF
TRBV14,-,CASQLAGYADTQYF
TRBV30,-,CAWTPREGNEQYF
TRBV5-4,-,CASSRGTGGYEQYF
TRBV10-3,-,CATGTAQETQYF
TRBV28,-,CASSLSQRYGYTF